This paragraph covers one T cell receptor beta chain sequence. Its antigen is still unknown. Per the germline V gene, CDR1 is MDHEN and CDR2 is SYDVKM. CDR3 size: 15 residues. Trimming took off 2 bases at V and 1 base at J, with 11 bases between the two ends. TCRdb independently ran MiXCR on the 5' RACE reads; one entry per CDR3 protein. The table lists under 300,000 distinct CDR3 sequences, about a sixth of them singletons, with under 25% in the top ten. The source of the sample is a study of T-cell memory formation after mild COVID-19. About the research overall: In these data, TCR clusters were largely donor specific.

Study findings and constraints: Day 15 to 85 contracting clones showed balanced CD4/CD8; day 15 to 37 expanders favored CD4+. CD4+ contracting clones were mainly CM and EM; CD8+ ones, EMRA. Cross-reactive memory apparently joined, as some responding clones appeared in pre-infection memory.

Sequenced: PBMCs or a T cell subset sorted from them (not recorded which). This receptor was identified in a young man who had mild COVID-19 (a few samples of this study predate the infection). Cell type and time point are not known. The chain recombines TRBV28 with TRBJ1-1; D possibly corresponds to TRBD1 (5 bases). CDR3 in DNA: TGTGCCAGCAGTTTAGTGGACACTAAGAACACTGAAGCTTTCTTT. It encodes CASSLVDTKNTEAFF.